The present entry profiles one TCR beta chain with its context. The antigen remains unidentified. This sample is drawn from a study of post-analysis software for immune sequencing data. Across the whole study: Progressive-relapsing, secondary progressive and relapsing-remitting multiple sclerosis were among the disease courses included. Notes on the study in general: The authors found that F measure strongly co-clustered same-batch samples. Multiple sclerosis patients showed significantly lower normalized Chao1 diversity than controls did. Five TRBV segments, including TRBV5-6, TRBV5-1 and TRBV20-1, were more frequent in patients than controls.

This CDR3 region has 12 residues. V shed 8 bases and J shed 4 bases, with 8 bases lying between them. In germline, CDR1 is SNHLY, CDR2 FYNNEI. TCR beta cDNA libraries had unique molecular identifiers. From around 1 to 10 million T cells, 400,000 to 600,000 cDNA molecules were obtained. Each CDR3 protein is one row after TCRdb ran MiXCR on the PCR reads. The repertoire consists of roughly 800,000 distinct CDR3 sequences, with about 45% occurring once and the leading ten covering 4.9%. The V and J genes are TRBV2 and TRBJ1-4, with a weak D call TRBD1 (5 bases). This receptor was obtained from a girl aged 5 to 17 with multiple sclerosis. Specimen: blood. CDR3 residues: CASRGDNEKLFF. The CDR3 DNA reads TGTGCCAGCCGGGGCGATAATGAAAAACTGTTTTTT.